What follows describes a single TCR beta chain. One junction end does not reproduce the germline sequence, and a read error may be involved. These data come from a study of cytomegalovirus exposure and HLA in healthy donors. About the research overall: From HLA-typed donors, an early data release held about 85 million unique TCRs.

Vbeta (60) and Jbeta (13) primers were used in the PCR. Sequencing used immunoSEQ multiplex PCR; TCRdb keeps in-frame clones, though not all of them. The data contain 150,000 to 200,000 clones, roughly four fifths of them singletons. The germline V gene has CDR1 SEHNR and CDR2 FQNEAQ (reference sequence). This CDR3 spans 12 amino acids. Those who donated were healthy bone marrow donors. The TCR sequence derives from a man under 40 in good health and CMV-seronegative. Sample: PBMCs. The gene calls are TRBV7-9 and TRBJ2-3; tentative D call: TRBD1 (5 bases). This CDR3 is CSSSSSGDTQYF. CDR3 sequence (DNA): TGTTCCAGCAGCTCCTCAGGGGATACGCAGTATTTT.